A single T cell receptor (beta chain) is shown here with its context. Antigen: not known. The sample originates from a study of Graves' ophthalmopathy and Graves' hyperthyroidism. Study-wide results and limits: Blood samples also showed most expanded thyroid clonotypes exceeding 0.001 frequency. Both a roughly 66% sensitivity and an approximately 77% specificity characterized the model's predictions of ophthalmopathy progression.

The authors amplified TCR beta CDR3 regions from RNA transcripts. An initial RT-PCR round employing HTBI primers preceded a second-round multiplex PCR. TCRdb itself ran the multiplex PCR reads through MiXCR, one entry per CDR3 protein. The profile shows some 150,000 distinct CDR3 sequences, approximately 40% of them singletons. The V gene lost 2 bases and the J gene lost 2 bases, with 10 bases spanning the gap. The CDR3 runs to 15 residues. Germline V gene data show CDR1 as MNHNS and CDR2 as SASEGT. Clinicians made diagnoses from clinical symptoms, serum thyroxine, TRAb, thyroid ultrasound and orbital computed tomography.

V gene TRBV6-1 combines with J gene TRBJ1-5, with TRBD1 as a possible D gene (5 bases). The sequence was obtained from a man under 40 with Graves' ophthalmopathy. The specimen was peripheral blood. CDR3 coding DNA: TGTGCCAGCAGTGAATGGGGGGTCGGCAATCAGCCCCAGCATTTT. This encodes CASSEWGVGNQPQHF.